This TCR beta chain was obtained from a study of cytomegalovirus exposure and HLA in healthy donors. On the study more broadly: There were approximately 80 million unique TCRs (from HLA-typed donors) in an early data release.

Trimming took 1 base from V and 0 from J, leaving 10 bases between them. The germline CDR1 and CDR2 sequences are SEHNR and FQNEAQ (reference sequence). The CDR3 length is 17 residues. The PCR contained 60 Vbeta and 13 Jbeta primers. Some clones are missing from TCRdb's copy, which holds only in-frame ones; the method was immunoSEQ multiplex PCR. The sample lists about 150,000 clones, roughly 80% occurring once. This chain joins TRBV7-9 and TRBJ1-6; weak D call: TRBD1 (5 bases). Input material: PBMCs. The TCR comes from a man younger than 30 in good health and CMV-seronegative. CDR3: CASSLGGRSSYNSPLHF. CDR3 in DNA: TGTGCCAGCAGCTTAGGGGGCAGGAGCTCCTATAATTCACCCCTCCACTTT.